The 16 T cell receptor beta chains given below trace back to one sample, sequenced in a study of blood T cell repertoires in COVID-19. Sequencing used immunoSEQ multiplex PCR; TCRdb keeps in-frame clones, though not all of them. The sample has under 75,000 clones, about 78% seen once. Source material: peripheral blood. The source of these receptors is a woman older than 75 with acute or convalescent COVID-19.

The V and J genes are TRBV19 and TRBJ2-4; 8 bases are shared with TRBD2. V was clipped by 7 bases and J by 8 bases; unmatched bases: 13. CDR1 LNHDA and CDR2 SQIVND come from the germline V gene (reference sequence). The CDR3 is 15 amino acids. CDR3 residues: CASTPGGAQRYIQYF. DNA of the CDR3: TGTGCCAGTACCCCGGGGGGGGCGCAGAGGTACATTCAGTACTTC.

V is TRBV27 and J is TRBJ1-5; the D gene is possibly TRBD1 (5 bases). Trimming pared 6 bases from V and 1 base from J, leaving 7 bases between. CDR1 and CDR2 (germline): MNHEY, SMNVEV (reference sequence). The CDR3 extends over 13 amino acids. CDR3 nucleotides: TGTGCCAGCAGGGGGGGGAGCAATCAGCCCCAGCATTTT. Protein sequence: CASRGGSNQPQHF.

Here the CDR3 DNA reads TGTGCCAGTAGTATAGACAGTGACGGGGGCTATGGCTACACCTTC. Amino acid sequence: CASSIDSDGGYGYTF. The chain is built from TRBV19 and TRBJ1-2; tentative D call: TRBD1 (5 bases). Germline CDR1 reads LNHDA; CDR2 reads SQIVND (reference sequence). The CDR3 length is 15 residues. V shed 0 bases and J shed 4 bases, with 12 bases lying between them.

This clone was seen only a few times. This sequence joins TRBV2 and TRBJ1-3, with TRBD1 as a possible D gene (6 bases). This CDR3 contains 17 residues. The V gene lost 5 bases and the J gene lost 0 bases, with 17 bases spanning the gap. From germline, CDR1 is SNHLY and CDR2 FYNNEI. CDR3 sequence: CASSYDRQRDSGNTIYF. In DNA, the CDR3 is TGTGCCAGCAGTTACGACAGGCAACGGGACTCTGGAAACACCATATATTTT.

This chain links TRBV28 with TRBJ2-2, with 7 bases matching TRBD2. The CDR3 totals 15 residues. The trim removed 8 bases at V and 4 bases at J, leaving 10 bases unmatched. Germline V gene lookup returns CDR1 MDHEN and CDR2 SYDVKM. CDR3 sequence (DNA): TGTGCCAGCTCGGGGCGGGGGAAGGGCACCGGGGAGCTGTTTTTT. Its protein product is CASSGRGKGTGELFF.

V is TRBV20-1 and J is TRBJ1-4; possibly TRBD1 for D (6 bases). CDR1 and CDR2 (germline): DFQATT, SNEGSKA (reference sequence). The CDR3 length is 16 residues. V was trimmed by 3 bases and J by 8 bases, leaving 22 bases between them. The CDR3 sequence is CSASGGMGGAGEKLFF. The CDR3 nucleotides are TGCAGTGCTAGTGGCGGAATGGGGGGGGCTGGGGAAAAACTGTTTTTT.

The chain joins TRBV11-1 to TRBJ2-7; 8 nucleotides match TRBD2. With 5 bases clipped from V and 0 bases from J, the junction kept 6 bases outside the gene matches. Germline V gives CDR1 SGHAT, CDR2 FQDESV (reference sequence). The length of the CDR3 is 15 residues. The CDR3 region is CASSLSGASSYEQYF. The CDR3 bases are TGTGCCAGCAGCCTTAGCGGGGCTAGCTCCTACGAGCAGTACTTC.

This chain links TRBV5-4 with TRBJ1-1, with unresolved D. Trimming left V 0 bases short and J 0 bases short, with 6 bases between. Germline V lookup: CDR1 SGHNT, CDR2 YYREEE (reference sequence). There are 14 residues in the CDR3. CDR3 region: CASSLGHVNTEAFF. The CDR3 nucleotides read TGTGCCAGCAGCTTGGGACACGTGAACACTGAAGCTTTCTTT.

The genes are TRBV18 and TRBJ2-7, with TRBD2 matching over 12 bases. This CDR3 is 18 amino acids long. Trimming took 3 bases from V and 6 from J; bases not matched to a gene: 15. CDR1 and CDR2 (germline): KGHSH, LQKENI. The DNA for the CDR3 is TGTGCCAGCTCACCTGACCTAGGACTAGCGGGGTCACTTAGCGAGCAGTACTTC. This translates into CASSPDLGLAGSLSEQYF.

The gene calls are TRBV15 and TRBJ2-7, with TRBD1 as a possible D gene (5 bases). Trimming removed 3 bases from V and 4 bases from J, with 13 bases in between. Germline CDR1 is LNHNV and CDR2 is YYDKDF (reference sequence). This CDR3 has 14 amino acids. The CDR3 bases are TGTGCCACCAGCAGGGGATACAGGATTTACGAGCAGTACTTC. This translates into CATSRGYRIYEQYF.

This clone was seen only once. The V and J genes are TRBV4-3 and TRBJ2-5, with 9 bases fitting TRBD2. In germline, CDR1 is LGHNA, CDR2 YSLEER. Trimming removed 1 base from V and 5 bases from J; junction bases left unmatched: 8. CDR3 length: 16 amino acids. The CDR3 protein is CASSQVVRGGRETQYF. The DNA of the CDR3 is TGCGCCAGCAGCCAAGTCGTGCGGGGGGGAAGGGAGACCCAGTACTTC.

This clone occurred a few times. The chain is built from TRBV7-2 and TRBJ1-2, with D unresolved. Germline CDR1 SGHTA, CDR2 FQGNSA. The CDR3 loop spans 12 amino acids. V lost 0 bases and J 5 bases, leaving 4 bases between the germline ends. The CDR3, as DNA: TGTGCCAGCAGCTTAGCCAGTTATGGCTACACCTTC. This translates into CASSLASYGYTF.

The genes are TRBV19 and TRBJ1-5; 8 nucleotides match TRBD1. V lost 0 bases to trimming and J lost 4 bases; unmatched junction nucleotides: 5. The CDR3 contains 16 residues. Germline CDR1 is LNHDA and CDR2 is SQIVND (reference sequence). Written as DNA, the CDR3 is TGTGCCAGTAGTATAGACGGGGACAGGCTTAATCAGCCCCAGCATTTT. Its translation: CASSIDGDRLNQPQHF. The full variable domain, with the rest looked up from reference TRBV19 and TRBJ1-5, is DGGITQSPKYLFRKEGQNVTLSCEQNLNHDAMYWYRQDPGQGLRLIYYSQIVNDFQKGDIAEGYSVSREKKESFPLTVTSAQKNPTAFYLCASSIDGDRLNQPQHFGDGTRLSIL.

J is TRBJ2-2 and V is TRBV3-1 (or the pseudogene TRBV3-2); D is uncertain. Germline CDR1 and CDR2: LGHDT and YNNKEL (reference sequence). V shed 9 bases and J shed 4 bases, with 6 bases lying between them. This CDR3 is built from 11 residues. For the CDR3, the DNA is TGTGCCAGTCAACTCACCGGGGAGCTGTTTTTT. It encodes CASQLTGELFF.

The rearrangement links TRBV2 to TRBJ2-1, with 7 nucleotides matching TRBD1. The CDR3 sequence is 17 residues long. Germline V gives CDR1 SNHLY, CDR2 FYNNEI. V was pared by 5 bases and J by 5 bases, with 15 bases of the junction left unmatched. The CDR3 region is CASSPTGSGSTDNEQFF. CDR3 DNA: TGTGCCAGCAGTCCGACAGGGTCGGGGAGTACGGACAATGAGCAGTTCTTC.

This clone was seen only once. The gene calls are TRBV30 and TRBJ2-5, with D tentatively TRBD2 (6 bases). This CDR3 is 14 amino acids long. Germline assignment: CDR1 GTSNPN and CDR2 SVGIG (reference sequence). The germline V and J ends were trimmed by 2 bases and 9 bases, with 19 bases remaining between them. CDR3 sequence reads: CAWSTRDSTRAQYF. The CDR3 DNA follows: TGTGCCTGGAGTACCCGGGACTCCACCAGGGCCCAGTACTTC.